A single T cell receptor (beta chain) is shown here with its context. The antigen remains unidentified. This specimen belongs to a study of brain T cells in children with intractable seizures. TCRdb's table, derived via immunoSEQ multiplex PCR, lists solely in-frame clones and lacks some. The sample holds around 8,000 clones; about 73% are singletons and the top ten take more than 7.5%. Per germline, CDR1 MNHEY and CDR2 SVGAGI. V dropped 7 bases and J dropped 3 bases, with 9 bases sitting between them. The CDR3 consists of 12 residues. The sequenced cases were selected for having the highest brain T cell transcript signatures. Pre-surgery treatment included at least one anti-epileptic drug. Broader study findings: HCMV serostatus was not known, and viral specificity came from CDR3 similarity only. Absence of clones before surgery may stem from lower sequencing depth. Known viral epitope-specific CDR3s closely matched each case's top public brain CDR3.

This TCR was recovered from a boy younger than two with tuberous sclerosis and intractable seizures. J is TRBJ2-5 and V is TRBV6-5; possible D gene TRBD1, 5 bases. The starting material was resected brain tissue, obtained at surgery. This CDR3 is CASTAREETQYF. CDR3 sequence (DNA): TGTGCCAGCACGGCCAGGGAAGAGACCCAGTACTTC.